This TCR beta chain is drawn from a study of CD8 T cells in Susac syndrome. At the level of the study: Clinical remission applied to fewer than ten sequenced Susac syndrome patients, and six had active disease. Each patient with Susac syndrome, at the time of blood draw, was therapy-naive, on corticosteroids, or on intravenous immunoglobulin alone.

TEMRA cells were FACS-enriched, unlike CD8+ and CD4+ T cells, which were negatively isolated. Trimming cost V 11 bases and J 1 base; bases outside gene matches: 7. The germline CDR1 and CDR2 sequences are SNHLY and FYNNEI. The length of the CDR3 is 13 residues. cDNA came from about 0.5 to 1 ug RNA primed by random hexamers. One entry per CDR3 protein, called by TCRdb with MiXCR from the immunoSEQ multiplex PCR reads. The sample consists of around 53,000 distinct CDR3 sequences, over 90% of them appearing once. The source material was CD8+ T cells from PBMCs. The sequence derives from a human donor with Susac syndrome. The rearrangement links TRBV2 to TRBJ2-7, with 8 positions matching TRBD2. The CDR3, as DNA: TGTGCCGGCGGGGGGCAGGATTCCTACGAGCAGTACTTC. The encoded protein is CAGGGQDSYEQYF.